A single T cell receptor (beta chain) is shown here with its context. The Seattle site enrolled patients during active infection and followed them longitudinally. CDR1 and CDR2 (germline): MNHNS, SASEGT. This CDR3 spans 13 amino acids. Trimming stripped 2 bases from V and 7 bases from J, with 11 bases between. Under the authors' procedure: It was from reference gene primer amplification that nucleated cell counts were estimated. Some clones are missing from TCRdb's copy, which holds only in-frame ones; the method was immunoSEQ multiplex PCR. V, J and clone size are taken as reported in that table, and D and trimming were inferred from the DNA itself. The data contain about 80,000 clones, approximately 78% of them singletons. This entry belongs to a study of blood T cell repertoires in COVID-19. Study information: Researchers got acute and convalescent COVID-19 samples from the United States, Italy and Spain. T cells, B-cell-depleted T cells, or PBMCs provided the cDNA or gDNA that served as material.

The sequence came from a man aged 55 to 69 with COVID-19, enrolled during active disease. V usage is TRBV6-1 and J usage is TRBJ1-2; D may be TRBD1 (5 bases). The sequenced material came from peripheral blood. CDR3 nucleotides: TGTGCCAGCAGTGAACACTTGGGGGGTGGCTACACCTTC. It is translated as CASSEHLGGGYTF.